The sequence of this T cell receptor beta chain was determined in a study of shared T cell receptors in the human thymus. The CDR3 covers 19 residues. The germline gives CDR1 KGHSH, CDR2 LQKENI. Trimming took 3 bases from V and 1 from J, leaving 22 bases between them. Some clones are missing from TCRdb's copy, which holds only in-frame ones; the method was immunoSEQ multiplex PCR. Of hundreds of thousands of clones listed, 75% to 90% are singletons. The data were also submitted as part of a second study, on human thymus T cells. That source reports: Thymic repertoires of unrelated individuals were reported in related research to overlap highly.

The rearrangement uses TRBV18 and TRBJ1-5, with D perhaps matching TRBD1 (6 bases). The origin of this receptor is a girl in the first two years of life with a congenital heart defect. Specimen: thymocytes. CDR3 in amino acids: CASSPRRDTKFSSNQPQHF. The CDR3, as DNA: TGTGCCAGCTCACCGCGACGGGACACAAAATTCTCGAGCAATCAGCCCCAGCATTTT.